Below, 2 T cell receptor beta chains from the same sample are listed, as sequenced in a study of cytomegalovirus exposure and HLA in healthy donors. The study ran its PCR with 60 Vbeta and 13 Jbeta primers. Sequencing used immunoSEQ multiplex PCR; TCRdb keeps in-frame clones, though not all of them. The table lists approximately 110,000 clones, roughly 82% of them singletons. Sequenced: PBMCs. The receptors here all came from a woman between 55 and 75 years old in good health and CMV-seropositive.

The V and J genes are TRBV7-9 and TRBJ2-5, with TRBD1 as a possible D gene (6 bases). The V end lost 0 bases, the J end lost 4 bases, and 9 bases lay between the germline ends. The CDR3 has 14 amino acids. CDR1 is SEHNR, CDR2 FQNEAQ, per germline (reference sequence). The CDR3: CASSLAGRGETQYF. CDR3 nucleotide sequence: TGTGCCAGCAGCTTAGCGGGCAGGGGAGAGACCCAGTACTTC.

This chain connects TRBV4-2 to TRBJ1-5, with 9 bases that match TRBD1. The CDR3 has 16 residues. The V and J ends lost 3 bases and 6 bases, in that order; junction bases with no gene match: 9. CDR1 LGHNA and CDR2 YNFKEQ come from the germline V gene. CDR3 bases: TGTGCCAGCAGCCACCACCGGGACAGGGTCACTCAGCCCCAGCATTTT. It encodes CASSHHRDRVTQPQHF.